A single sample gave rise to the 20 T cell receptor beta chains below, sequenced in a study of blood T cell repertoires in COVID-19. Sequencing was performed with immunoSEQ multiplex PCR; in TCRdb, only in-frame clones are kept and a portion is missing. Of a few hundred thousand clones listed, around 84% are singletons. The material sequenced was PBMCs or T cells enriched from blood (not recorded which). These receptors were taken from a man aged 40-50 years who had been exposed to COVID-19.

This chain joins TRBV3-1 (or the pseudogene TRBV3-2) and TRBJ1-2; 7 bases are a match to TRBD1. The germline V gene has CDR1 LGHDT and CDR2 YNNKEL (reference sequence). CDR3 length equals 13 residues. The trim removed 4 bases at V and 5 bases at J, leaving 4 bases unmatched. The CDR3 sequence is CASSLQGGYGYTF. The CDR3 DNA reads TGTGCCAGCAGCCTCCAGGGGGGATATGGCTACACCTTC.

The rearrangement uses TRBV4-2 and TRBJ2-3; 11 nucleotides align to TRBD2. Unmatched junction bases numbered 11, after V lost 4 bases and J lost 5 bases. The CDR3 length is 17 residues. CDR1 is LGHNA, CDR2 YNFKEQ, per germline. CDR3 DNA: TGTGCCAGCAGCCCCACCATAGCGGGAGGGCCGGAAGATACGCAGTATTTT. This encodes CASSPTIAGGPEDTQYF.

This clone was counted a few times. The chain has TRBV7-9 and TRBJ2-2; D uncertain. CDR1 is SEHNR and CDR2 is FQNEAQ in the germline V gene (reference sequence). This CDR3 spans 16 amino acids. V shed 5 bases and J shed 1 base, with 14 bases lying between them. The CDR3 here is CASSPHPRQNTGELFF. The CDR3, as DNA: TGTGCCAGCAGCCCCCACCCACGACAGAACACCGGGGAGCTGTTTTTT.

The rearrangement links TRBV10-3 to TRBJ2-2; D unclear. From germline, CDR1 is ENHRY and CDR2 SYGVKD. This CDR3 is built from 14 residues. Trimming removed 7 bases at V and 3 bases at J, with 12 bases between. CDR3 nucleotide sequence: TGTGCCATCACCCCCAGGCTGGACACCGGGGAGCTGTTTTTT. Residues: CAITPRLDTGELFF.

V gene TRBV7-9 combines with J gene TRBJ2-3, with TRBD1 matching over 10 bases. Looked up from germline, CDR1 is SEHNR and CDR2 is FQNEAQ (reference sequence). There are 12 residues in the CDR3. V lost 4 bases, J lost 11 bases, and 3 bases stayed unmatched. The CDR3 DNA reads TGTGCCAGCAGCTCGGACAGGGGGAGGCAGTATTTT. As protein: CASSSDRGRQYF. The full variable domain, with the rest looked up from reference TRBV7-9 and TRBJ2-3, is DTGVSQNPRHKITKRGQNVTFRCDPISEHNRLYWYRQTLGQGPEFLTYFQNEAQLEKSRLLSDRFSAERPKGSFSTLEIQRTEQGDSAMYLCASSSDRGRQYFGPGTRLTVL.

This chain joins TRBV4-1 and TRBJ1-6; no definite D call. Germline lookup yields CDR1 MGHRA and CDR2 YSYEKL. The CDR3 extends over 16 amino acids. Trimming left V 4 bases short and J 0 bases short, with 10 bases between. CDR3 nucleotides: TGCGCCAGCAGCCCCCAGACAAGCTCCTATAATTCACCCCTCCACTTT. Translated: CASSPQTSSYNSPLHF.

This clone was recorded many times. V is TRBV9 and J is TRBJ2-7; the D gene is possibly TRBD2 (5 bases). The CDR3 contains 16 residues. In germline, CDR1 is SGDLS, CDR2 YYNGEE. Trimming cost V 4 bases and J 5 bases, with 22 bases left between them. The CDR3 region is CASSPAANIASDEQYF. The CDR3, as DNA: TGTGCCAGCAGCCCGGCGGCCAACATAGCGTCCGACGAGCAGTACTTC.

The J gene is TRBJ2-7, the V gene TRBV19, with 9 bases matching TRBD1. Germline V gene sequence: CDR1 LNHDA, CDR2 SQIVND (reference sequence). Germline trimming cut 1 base from V and 6 bases from J; bases unmatched to any gene: 10. The CDR3 length is 16 residues. Written as DNA, the CDR3 is TGTGCCAGTAGTATAGTCGGACAGGGGCTTGGAATCGAGCAGTACTTC. Its protein is CASSIVGQGLGIEQYF.

The chain carries TRBV7-3 and TRBJ2-2, with D tentatively TRBD2 (5 bases). With 5 bases removed from V and 0 bases from J, the gap between germline ends came to 10 bases. The V gene's germline CDR1 is SGHTA and CDR2 FQGTGA. The CDR3 is 15 amino acids. The DNA of the CDR3 is TGTGCCAGCAGCATGGACTTTACGAACACCGGGGAGCTGTTTTTT. This codes for CASSMDFTNTGELFF.

This rearrangement joins TRBV9 to TRBJ2-5; 10 bases match TRBD1. The germline V gene encodes CDR1 SGDLS and CDR2 YYNGEE. Trimming took 5 bases from V and 4 from J; bases not matched to a gene: 11. The CDR3 sequence is 16 residues long. The CDR3 loop reads CASSLTGTGETETQYF. CDR3 bases: TGTGCCAGCAGTCTAACCGGGACAGGGGAGACAGAGACCCAGTACTTC.

This chain uses TRBV3-1 (or the pseudogene TRBV3-2) with TRBJ1-1; D is possibly TRBD1 (5 bases). The CDR3 loop spans 14 amino acids. Deletions cut 1 base from V and 8 bases from J, with 14 bases between. Germline V gives CDR1 LGHDT, CDR2 YNNKEL (reference sequence). The chain's CDR3 is CASSQVVRGAEAFF. In DNA form, the CDR3 reads TGTGCCAGCAGCCAAGTTGTAAGGGGTGCGGAAGCTTTCTTT.

This clone was picked up one time. This chain connects TRBV7-6 to TRBJ2-1; the D gene is possibly TRBD1 (6 bases). Trimming removed 2 bases from V and 7 bases from J, with 15 bases in between. Germline V gene sequence: CDR1 SGHVS, CDR2 FNYEAQ. There are 15 residues in the CDR3. As DNA, the CDR3 is TGTGCCAGCAGCTTATTTCAGTCTAGGGGGAATGAGCAGTTCTTC. Protein: CASSLFQSRGNEQFF.

The rearrangement uses TRBV20-1 and TRBJ2-1, with 8 bases aligning to TRBD1. The CDR3 runs 11 residues. Germline V gene sequence: CDR1 DFQATT, CDR2 SNEGSKA (reference sequence). The junction had 7 bases not matched to a gene; V was cut back by 6 bases and J by 12 bases. CDR3 coding DNA: TGCAGTGCCGGGGGACAGGTGGGGCAGTTCTTC. Encoded protein: CSAGGQVGQFF.

A single count supports this clone. The chain employs TRBV2 and TRBJ1-2; D is possibly TRBD1 (5 bases). The V end lost 0 bases, the J end lost 4 bases, and 9 bases lay between the germline ends. Germline loops: CDR1 SNHLY, CDR2 FYNNEI. The CDR3 extends over 14 amino acids. The DNA of the CDR3 is TGTGCCAGCAGTGAAGCCGGGCAGGGCTATGGCTACACCTTC. Protein: CASSEAGQGYGYTF.

The rearrangement uses TRBV15 and TRBJ2-4; D possibly corresponds to TRBD2 (6 bases). The ends were cut back, 8 bases at V and 8 bases at J, with 28 bases in the middle. The germline gives CDR1 LNHNV, CDR2 YYDKDF (reference sequence). CDR3 length: 17 residues. CDR3 DNA: TGTGCCACCCGAACTTACACGGGACTCCCCCTCCAGGACATTCAGTACTTC. Translation: CATRTYTGLPLQDIQYF.

The gene calls are TRBV5-5 and TRBJ2-7, with D maybe TRBD2 (5 bases). Germline V gene data show CDR1 as SGHKS and CDR2 as YYEKEE (reference sequence). V lost 3 bases and J lost 6, with 13 bases in between. The CDR3 covers 13 residues. CDR3 sequence: CASSYTRVSEQYF. The CDR3 nucleotides are TGTGCCAGCAGCTATACTAGGGTAAGCGAGCAGTACTTC.

V is TRBV6-5 and J is TRBJ1-2; a weak D match, TRBD1 (5 bases). Trimming removed 8 bases at V and 6 bases at J, with 13 bases between. This CDR3 region has 12 residues. Germline V CDR1 and CDR2: MNHEY, SVGAGI. The CDR3 reads CASGDWGDGYTF. The CDR3 DNA is TGTGCCAGCGGGGACTGGGGGGATGGCTACACCTTC.

Notes on this clone: An end of the junction does not agree with germline; a read error may underlie this. The chain recombines TRBV30 with TRBJ1-6; unclear D gene. This CDR3 is built from 14 residues. Germline CDR1 and CDR2: GTSNPN and SVGIG (reference sequence). The CDR3 DNA is TGTGCCTGCAGTGTTGTGCGGGGAGACTCACCCCTCCACTTT. It is translated as CACSVVRGDSPLHF.

The chain links TRBV4-1 to TRBJ2-1; a possible D gene is TRBD2 (6 bases). Germline values: CDR1 MGHRA, CDR2 YSYEKL. With 0 bases removed from V and 9 bases from J, the gap between germline ends came to 9 bases. This CDR3 contains 13 residues. CDR3 coding DNA: TGCGCCAGCAGCCAAGATCAGGGAGGTGAGCAGTTCTTC. Translation gives CASSQDQGGEQFF.

This clone was counted once. This chain joins TRBV15 and TRBJ1-1, with D unclear. V gave up 0 bases and J gave up 2 bases, with 7 bases separating them. The CDR3 loop spans 14 amino acids. Germline V gene data show CDR1 as LNHNV and CDR2 as YYDKDF (reference sequence). The CDR3 region is CATSRDRTNTEAFF. CDR3 sequence (DNA): TGTGCCACCAGCAGAGATCGAACAAACACTGAAGCTTTCTTT.